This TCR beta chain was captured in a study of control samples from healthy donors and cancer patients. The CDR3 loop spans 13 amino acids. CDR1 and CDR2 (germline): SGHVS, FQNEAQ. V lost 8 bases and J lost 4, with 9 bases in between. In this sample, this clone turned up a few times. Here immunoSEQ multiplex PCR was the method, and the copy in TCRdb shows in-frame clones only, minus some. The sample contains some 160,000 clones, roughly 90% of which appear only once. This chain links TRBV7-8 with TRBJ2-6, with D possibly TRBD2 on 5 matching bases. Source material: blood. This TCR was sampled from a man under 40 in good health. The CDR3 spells CASWTGGANVLTF. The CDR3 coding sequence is TGTGCCAGCTGGACTGGCGGGGCCAACGTCCTGACTTTC.